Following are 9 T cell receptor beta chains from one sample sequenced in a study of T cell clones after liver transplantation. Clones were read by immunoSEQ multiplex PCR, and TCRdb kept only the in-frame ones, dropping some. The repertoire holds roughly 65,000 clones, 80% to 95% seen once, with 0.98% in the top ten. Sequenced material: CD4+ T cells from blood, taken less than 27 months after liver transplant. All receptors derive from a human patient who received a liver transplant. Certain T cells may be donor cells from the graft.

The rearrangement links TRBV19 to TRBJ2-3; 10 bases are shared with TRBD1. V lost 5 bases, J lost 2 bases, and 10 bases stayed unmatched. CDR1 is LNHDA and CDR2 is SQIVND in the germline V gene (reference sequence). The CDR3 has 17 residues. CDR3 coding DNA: TGTGCCAGTAGTGGCGCCGGGACAGGGGTTTTCACAGATACGCAGTATTTT. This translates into CASSGAGTGVFTDTQYF.

The CDR3 sequence is CASGLGVSGNTIYF. For the CDR3, the DNA is TGTGCTAGTGGTTTGGGAGTCTCCGGAAACACCATATATTTT. The J gene is TRBJ1-3, the V gene TRBV12-5; the D is unclear. This CDR3 has 14 residues. Germline V lookup: CDR1 LGHNT, CDR2 FRNRAP. Trimming took 1 base from V and 4 from J, leaving 8 bases between them.

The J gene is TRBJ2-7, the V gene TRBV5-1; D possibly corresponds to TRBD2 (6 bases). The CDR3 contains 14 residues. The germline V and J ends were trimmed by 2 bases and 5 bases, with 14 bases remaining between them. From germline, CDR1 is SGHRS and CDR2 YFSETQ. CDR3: CASSFGSQSNEQYF. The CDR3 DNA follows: TGCGCCAGCAGCTTCGGGAGTCAGTCGAACGAGCAGTACTTC. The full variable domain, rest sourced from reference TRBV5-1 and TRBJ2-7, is KAGVTQTPRYLIKTRGQQVTLSCSPISGHRSVSWYQQTPGQGLQFLFEYFSETQRNKGNFPGRFSGRQFSNSRSEMNVSTLELGDSALYLCASSFGSQSNEQYFGPGTRLTVT.

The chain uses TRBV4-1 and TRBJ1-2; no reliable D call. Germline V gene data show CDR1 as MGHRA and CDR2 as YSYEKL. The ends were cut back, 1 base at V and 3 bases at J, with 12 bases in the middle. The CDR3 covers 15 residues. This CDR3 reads CASSQGGPFDYGYTF. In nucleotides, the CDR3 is TGCGCCAGCAGCCAAGGTGGTCCCTTTGACTATGGCTACACCTTC.

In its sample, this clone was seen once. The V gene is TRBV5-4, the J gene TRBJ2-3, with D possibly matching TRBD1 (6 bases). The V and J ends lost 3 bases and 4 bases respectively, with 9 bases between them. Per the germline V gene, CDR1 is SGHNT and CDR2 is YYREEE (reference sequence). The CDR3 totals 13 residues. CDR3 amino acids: CASSSGHADTQYF. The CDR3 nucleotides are TGTGCCAGCAGCTCGGGACACGCAGATACGCAGTATTTT.

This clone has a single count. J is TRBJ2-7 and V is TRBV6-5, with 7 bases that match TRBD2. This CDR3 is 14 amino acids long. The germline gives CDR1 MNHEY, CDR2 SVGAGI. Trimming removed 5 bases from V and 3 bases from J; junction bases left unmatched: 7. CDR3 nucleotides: TGTGCCAGCAGTGGGTCTGGGGGGGGCTACGAGCAGTACTTC. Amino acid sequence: CASSGSGGGYEQYF.

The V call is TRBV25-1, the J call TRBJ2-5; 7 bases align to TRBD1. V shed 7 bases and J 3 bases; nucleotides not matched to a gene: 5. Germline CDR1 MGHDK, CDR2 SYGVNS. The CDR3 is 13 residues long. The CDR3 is CASTGTVEETQYF. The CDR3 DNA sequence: TGTGCCAGCACCGGGACAGTTGAAGAGACCCAGTACTTC.

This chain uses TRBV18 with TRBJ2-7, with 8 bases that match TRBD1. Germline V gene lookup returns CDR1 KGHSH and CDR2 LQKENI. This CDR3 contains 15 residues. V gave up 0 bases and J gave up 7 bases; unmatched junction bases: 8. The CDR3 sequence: CASSPPGQELREQYF. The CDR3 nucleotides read TGTGCCAGCTCACCACCGGGACAGGAGTTGCGAGAGCAGTACTTC.

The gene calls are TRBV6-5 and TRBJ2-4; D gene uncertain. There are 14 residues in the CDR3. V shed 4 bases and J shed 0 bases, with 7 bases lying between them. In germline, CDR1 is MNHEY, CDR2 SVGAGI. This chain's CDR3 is CASSLQLAKNIQYF. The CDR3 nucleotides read TGTGCCAGCAGTTTACAGTTAGCCAAAAACATTCAGTACTTC.